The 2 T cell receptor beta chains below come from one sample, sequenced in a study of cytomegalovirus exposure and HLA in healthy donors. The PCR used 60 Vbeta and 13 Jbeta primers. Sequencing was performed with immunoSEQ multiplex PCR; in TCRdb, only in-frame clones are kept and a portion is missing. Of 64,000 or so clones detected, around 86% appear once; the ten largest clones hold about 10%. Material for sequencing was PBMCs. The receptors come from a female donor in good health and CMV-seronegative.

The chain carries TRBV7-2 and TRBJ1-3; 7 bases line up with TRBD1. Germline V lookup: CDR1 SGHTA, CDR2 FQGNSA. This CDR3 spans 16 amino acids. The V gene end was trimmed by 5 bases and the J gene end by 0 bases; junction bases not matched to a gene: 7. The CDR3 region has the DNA TGTGCCAGCAGCACGCAACAGGGGAGCTCTGGAAACACCATATATTTT. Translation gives CASSTQQGSSGNTIYF. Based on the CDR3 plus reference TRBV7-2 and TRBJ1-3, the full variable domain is GAGVSQSPSNKVTEKGKDVELRCDPISGHTALYWYRQSLGQGLEFLIYFQGNSAPDKSGLPSDRFSAERTGGSVSTLTIQRTQQEDSAVYLCASSTQQGSSGNTIYFGEGSWLTVV.

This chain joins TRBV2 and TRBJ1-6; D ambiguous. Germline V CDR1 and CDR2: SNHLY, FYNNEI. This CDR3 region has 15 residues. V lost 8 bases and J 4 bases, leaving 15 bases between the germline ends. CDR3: CASGPPREYNSPLHF. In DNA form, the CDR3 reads TGTGCCAGCGGGCCTCCGAGAGAATATAATTCACCCCTCCACTTT.